This passage covers 24 T cell receptor beta chains from one sample sequenced in a study of cytomegalovirus exposure and HLA in healthy donors. Produced via immunoSEQ multiplex PCR; TCRdb's table is partial and in-frame only. The profile covers 170,000 or so clones, with approximately 84% appearing a single time and 2.8% taken by the ten largest. Sequences were obtained from PBMCs. The source is a woman in her late teens or twenties in good health and CMV-seropositive.

CDR3 nucleotides: TGTGCCAGCAGTCAAGGAGACTATGGCTACACCTTC. Residues: CASSQGDYGYTF. This chain joins TRBV6-5 and TRBJ1-2; D is unclear. The CDR3 extends over 12 amino acids. Germline V gives CDR1 MNHEY, CDR2 SVGAGI. V was shortened by 5 bases and J by 3 bases, with 7 bases between the two germline ends.

The count of this clone is one. The CDR3 loop reads CASSPGGGRNSPLHF. Written as DNA, the CDR3 is TGTGCCAGCAGCCCCGGAGGGGGCCGTAATTCACCCCTCCACTTT. The chain combines TRBV7-2 with TRBJ1-6, with 7 bases identical to TRBD1. Germline trimming cut 5 bases from V and 6 bases from J; bases unmatched to any gene: 7. The CDR3 totals 15 residues. Germline CDR1 and CDR2: SGHTA and FQGNSA.

The DNA of the CDR3 is TGTGCCAGCAGCCAAGAAAACAGGCGCAATGAGCAGTTCTTC. Translated: CASSQENRRNEQFF. V is TRBV14 and J is TRBJ2-1; perhaps TRBD1 as D (5 bases). This CDR3 is 14 amino acids long. Germline V gene data show CDR1 as SGHDN and CDR2 as FVKESK. V was clipped by 0 bases and J by 6 bases, with 9 bases between them.

This chain links TRBV7-8 with TRBJ1-2; weak D call: TRBD1 (5 bases). V shed 5 bases and J shed 4 bases, with 14 bases lying between them. Per germline, CDR1 SGHVS and CDR2 FQNEAQ. The CDR3 covers 14 residues. DNA of the CDR3: TGTGCCAGCAGCGATGAAGGGGCCTTCTATGGCTACACCTTC. Its protein is CASSDEGAFYGYTF.

This chain links TRBV7-3 with TRBJ1-1, with 8 bases aligning to TRBD1. CDR1 and CDR2 (germline): SGHTA, FQGTGA. This CDR3 is built from 13 residues. Trimming took 3 bases from V and 10 from J; bases not matched to a gene: 7. CDR3 sequence: CASSLTGVGVAFF. The DNA of the CDR3 is TGTGCCAGCAGCTTGACAGGGGTAGGGGTAGCTTTCTTT.

The chain uses TRBV10-1 and TRBJ2-1; 9 positions agree with TRBD1. Germline V lookup: CDR1 WNHNN, CDR2 SYGVQD (reference sequence). V lost 5 bases to trimming and J lost 8 bases; unmatched junction nucleotides: 4. The CDR3 consists of 13 residues. The CDR3 DNA reads as TGCGCCAGCAGTTTTGGGACAGGGTATGAGCAGTTCTTC. Its translation is CASSFGTGYEQFF.

The V call is TRBV11-2, the J call TRBJ2-7; D is uncertain. This CDR3 region has 13 residues. Germline V gene data show CDR1 as SGHAT and CDR2 as FQNNGV. Trimming shortened V by 1 base and J by 1 base, and 5 bases separated the two germline ends. This chain's CDR3 is CASSLGRSYEQYF. The DNA of the CDR3 is TGTGCCAGCAGCTTAGGGAGATCCTACGAGCAGTACTTC.

This clone was counted a single time. The V gene is TRBV19, the J gene TRBJ1-2; 8 bases match TRBD1. V lost 5 bases to trimming and J lost 8 bases; unmatched junction nucleotides: 4. CDR1 is LNHDA, CDR2 SQIVND, per germline (reference sequence). The length of the CDR3 is 12 residues. CDR3 protein: CASSARGHGYTF. The DNA of the CDR3 is TGTGCCAGTAGTGCCAGGGGGCACGGCTACACCTTC.

The gene calls are TRBV6-1 and TRBJ1-5, with 7 bases matching TRBD1. The CDR3 totals 16 residues. From germline, CDR1 is MNHNS and CDR2 SASEGT. Unmatched junction bases numbered 6, after V lost 2 bases and J lost 2 bases. DNA for the CDR3: TGTGCCAGCAGTGAATGGAGGGGGCACGGCAATCAGCCCCAGCATTTT. Protein: CASSEWRGHGNQPQHF.

The V call is TRBV5-1, the J call TRBJ2-3; 9 bases are shared with TRBD2. J lost 3 bases, V lost 4 bases, and 9 bases had no gene match. The germline V gene has CDR1 SGHRS and CDR2 YFSETQ. CDR3 length equals 16 residues. The CDR3 DNA reads as TGCGCCAGCAGCAGTACCGGGACTAGCAGTACAGATACGCAGTATTTT. It specifies CASSSTGTSSTDTQYF.

V and J are TRBV6-5 and TRBJ2-7; 9 bases map to TRBD2. This CDR3 contains 15 residues. V dropped 6 bases and J dropped 4; count of bases not matched to a gene: 10. CDR1 and CDR2 (germline): MNHEY, SVGAGI. The CDR3 DNA follows: TGTGCCAGCAGGACCTTTAGCGGGGGCTTTTACGAGCAGTACTTC. This codes for CASRTFSGGFYEQYF.

The gene calls are TRBV5-1 and TRBJ2-1; 8 bases map to TRBD2. CDR3 length: 15 amino acids. Per the germline V gene, CDR1 is SGHRS and CDR2 is YFSETQ. Losses at the gene ends were 5 bases for V and 4 bases for J; bases not matched to a gene: 8. CDR3 protein: CASRQAGAHYNEQFF. CDR3 nucleotide sequence: TGCGCCAGCAGACAAGCGGGGGCCCATTACAATGAGCAGTTCTTC.

This chain uses TRBV7-5 with TRBJ1-2. TRBV7-5 is marked as a pseudogene. This CDR3 region has 14 residues. CDR3 protein: CARSCPGGNYGYTF. The CDR3 coding sequence is TGTGCCAGAAGCTGCCCCGGGGGGAACTATGGCTACACCTTC.

This clone occurred once. The chain links TRBV6-1 to TRBJ1-5, with D unresolved. Germline CDR1 reads MNHNS; CDR2 reads SASEGT. The CDR3 extends over 14 amino acids. With 0 bases removed from V and 3 bases from J, the gap between germline ends came to 6 bases. CDR3 DNA: TGTGCCAGCAGTGAAGCCCCAGACAATCAGCCCCAGCATTTT. This gives the protein CASSEAPDNQPQHF.

This chain connects TRBV2 to TRBJ1-2, with 11 bases identical to TRBD1. The CDR3 extends over 17 amino acids. J gave up 3 bases and V 2 bases, and 8 bases lay outside the gene matches. Germline V lookup: CDR1 SNHLY, CDR2 FYNNEI. The CDR3 region has the DNA TGTGCCAGCAGTGAATCTTGGACAGGGGGCTTTCACTATGGCTACACCTTC. It encodes CASSESWTGGFHYGYTF.

The chain employs TRBV5-1 and TRBJ2-7, with TRBD2 matching 7 bases. With 7 bases clipped from V and 4 bases from J, the junction kept 2 bases outside the gene matches. The CDR3 loop spans 11 amino acids. The germline gives CDR1 SGHRS, CDR2 YFSETQ. Written as DNA, the CDR3 is TGCGCCAGCGGCGGGGGTTACGAGCAGTACTTC. The encoded protein is CASGGGYEQYF.

The rearrangement links TRBV6-6 to TRBJ2-3; the D gene is possibly TRBD2 (7 bases). Germline assignment: CDR1 MNHNY and CDR2 SVGAGI (reference sequence). Between the trimmed V and J ends, which lost 6 bases and 2 bases, there was a span of 18 bases. This CDR3 spans 16 amino acids. The CDR3 sequence: CASRLTRGGNTDTQYF. In DNA form, the CDR3 reads TGTGCCAGCAGATTAACAAGGGGGGGGAACACAGATACGCAGTATTTT.

The genes are TRBV4-1 and TRBJ1-1; 7 positions agree with TRBD1. V dropped 1 base and J dropped 0; count of bases not matched to a gene: 8. The CDR3 covers 17 residues. Germline V gene data show CDR1 as MGHRA and CDR2 as YSYEKL. CDR3 in amino acids: CASSQVTRQGVNTEAFF. In nucleotides, the CDR3 is TGCGCCAGCAGCCAAGTAACCCGGCAGGGGGTGAACACTGAAGCTTTCTTT.

This sequence joins TRBV6-6 and TRBJ1-1, with D hard to call. The CDR3 has 13 residues. Trimming stripped 1 base from V and 1 base from J, with 4 bases between. CDR1 and CDR2 from the germline V gene are MNHNY and SVGAGI (reference sequence). The CDR3 sequence: CASSYYGNTEAFF. CDR3 nucleotides: TGTGCCAGCAGTTACTACGGGAACACTGAAGCTTTCTTT.

The chain joins TRBV5-4 to TRBJ2-1; 12 bases match TRBD2. Germline-derived CDR1 and CDR2 are SGHNT and YYREEE (reference sequence). Trimming removed 2 bases from V and 5 bases from J; junction bases left unmatched: 5. The length of the CDR3 is 16 residues. The CDR3 DNA reads as TGTGCCAGCAGCTTCCGACTAGCGGGGGCCCACAATGAGCAGTTCTTC. This encodes CASSFRLAGAHNEQFF.

A word on this clone: The sample carries other DNA sequences with the same CDR3. The chain combines TRBV15 with TRBJ1-5; no clear D. The CDR3 is made up of 14 amino acids. Trimming pared 1 base from V and 1 base from J, leaving 5 bases between. Germline V gives CDR1 LNHNV, CDR2 YYDKDF (reference sequence). The CDR3 DNA reads TGTGCCACCAGCAGAGGAGGAAGCAATCAGCCCCAGCATTTT. This sequence encodes CATSRGGSNQPQHF.

The rearrangement joins TRBV7-3 to TRBJ1-1, with 12 bases aligning to TRBD1. This CDR3 spans 17 amino acids. After removal of 7 bases from V and 3 bases from J, the junction contained 12 bases not matched to a gene. Germline V gene lookup returns CDR1 SGHTA and CDR2 FQGTGA. In DNA form, the CDR3 reads TGTGCCAGCAAACCCCCCGGGACAGGGGGCACGGACACTGAAGCTTTCTTT. It encodes CASKPPGTGGTDTEAFF.

The gene calls are TRBV2 and TRBJ2-2, with 7 bases lining up with TRBD2. The CDR3 has 16 residues. V lost 6 bases and J lost 7; bases outside the gene matches: 14. Germline CDR1 is SNHLY and CDR2 is FYNNEI. DNA for the CDR3: TGTGCCAGCAGCCCCTTGACTATGCGGGGGAACGGGGAGCTGTTTTTT. Its protein is CASSPLTMRGNGELFF.

The rearrangement joins TRBV6-6 to TRBJ2-1; possible D gene TRBD1, 5 bases. This CDR3 is built from 12 residues. From germline, CDR1 is MNHNY and CDR2 SVGAGI (reference sequence). V was shortened by 5 bases and J by 7 bases, with 9 bases between the two germline ends. CDR3 in DNA: TGTGCCAGCAGTGGAAGGGGAAATGAGCAGTTCTTC. This codes for CASSGRGNEQFF.